This T cell receptor (beta chain) was sequenced in a study of blood T cell repertoires in COVID-19. Overall study context: Samples of COVID-19 (acute and convalescent) were obtained from the United States, Italy and Spain. The cDNA or gDNA used as material had been derived from T cells, B-cell-depleted T cells, or PBMCs.

The germline gives CDR1 MNHEY, CDR2 SVGAGI. The CDR3 covers 12 residues. V was clipped by 8 bases and J by 4 bases, with 11 bases between them. Per the original methods: Using reference gene primer amplification, nucleated cell counts were estimated. Clones were read by immunoSEQ multiplex PCR, and TCRdb kept only the in-frame ones, dropping some. V, J and clone size derive from that table, while D and trimming were established from the DNA sequence. This table holds 30,000 or so clones, 83% found once. Sample: peripheral blood. The source of this sequence is a man aged 45-65 years with acute or convalescent COVID-19. This chain connects TRBV6-5 to TRBJ1-1; D gene ambiguous. The CDR3 region is CASFSRVTEAFF. CDR3 bases: TGTGCCAGCTTCTCTCGAGTCACTGAAGCTTTCTTT.